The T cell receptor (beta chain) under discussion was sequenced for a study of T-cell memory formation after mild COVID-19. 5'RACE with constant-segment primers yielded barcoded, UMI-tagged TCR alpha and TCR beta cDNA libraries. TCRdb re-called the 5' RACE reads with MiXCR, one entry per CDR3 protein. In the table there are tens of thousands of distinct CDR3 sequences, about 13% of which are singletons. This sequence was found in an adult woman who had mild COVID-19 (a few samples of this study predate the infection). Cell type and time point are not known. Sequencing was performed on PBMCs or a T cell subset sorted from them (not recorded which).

The CDR3 DNA follows: TGCAGCGTTGACGAGGTCAACGGCAACACTGAAGCTTTCTTT. Protein sequence: CSVDEVNGNTEAFF. The J gene is TRBJ1-1, the V gene TRBV29-1; D is uncertain. The CDR3 length is 14 residues. Trimming pared 3 bases from V and 2 bases from J, leaving 13 bases between. CDR1 SQVTM and CDR2 ANQGSEA come from the germline V gene.